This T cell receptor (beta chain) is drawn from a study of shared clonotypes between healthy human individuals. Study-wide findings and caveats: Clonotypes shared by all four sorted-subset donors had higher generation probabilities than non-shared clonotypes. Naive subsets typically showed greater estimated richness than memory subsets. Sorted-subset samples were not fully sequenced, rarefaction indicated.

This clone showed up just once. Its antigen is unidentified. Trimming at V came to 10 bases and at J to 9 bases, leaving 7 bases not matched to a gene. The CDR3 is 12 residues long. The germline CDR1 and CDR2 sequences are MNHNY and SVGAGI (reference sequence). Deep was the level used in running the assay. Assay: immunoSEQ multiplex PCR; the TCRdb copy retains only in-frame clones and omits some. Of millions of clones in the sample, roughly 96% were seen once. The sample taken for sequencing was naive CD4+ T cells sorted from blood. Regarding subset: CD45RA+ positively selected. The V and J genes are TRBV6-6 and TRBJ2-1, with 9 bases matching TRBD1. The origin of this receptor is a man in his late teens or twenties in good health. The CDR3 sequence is CATGQGSGEQFF. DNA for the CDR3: TGTGCCACCGGACAGGGGTCGGGTGAGCAGTTCTTC.